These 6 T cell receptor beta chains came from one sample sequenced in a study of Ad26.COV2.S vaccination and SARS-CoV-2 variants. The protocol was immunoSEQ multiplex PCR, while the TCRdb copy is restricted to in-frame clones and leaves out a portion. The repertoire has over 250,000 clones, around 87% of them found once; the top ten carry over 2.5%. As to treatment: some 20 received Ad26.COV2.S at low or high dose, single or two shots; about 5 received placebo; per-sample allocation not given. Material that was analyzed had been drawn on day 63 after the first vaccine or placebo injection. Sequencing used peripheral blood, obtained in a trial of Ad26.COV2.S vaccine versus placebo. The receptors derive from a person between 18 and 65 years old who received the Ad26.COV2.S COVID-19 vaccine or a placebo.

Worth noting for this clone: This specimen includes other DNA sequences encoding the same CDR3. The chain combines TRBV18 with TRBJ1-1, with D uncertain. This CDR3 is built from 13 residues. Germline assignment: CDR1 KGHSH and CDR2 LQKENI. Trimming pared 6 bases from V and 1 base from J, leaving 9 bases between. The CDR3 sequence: CASSPRENTEAFF. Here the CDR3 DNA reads TGTGCCAGCTCTCCGAGAGAGAACACTGAAGCTTTCTTT.

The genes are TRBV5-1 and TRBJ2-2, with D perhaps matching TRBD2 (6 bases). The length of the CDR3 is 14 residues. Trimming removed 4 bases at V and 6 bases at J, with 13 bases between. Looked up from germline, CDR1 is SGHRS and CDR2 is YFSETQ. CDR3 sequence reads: CASSQTAGSGELFF. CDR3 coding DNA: TGCGCCAGCAGCCAAACGGCGGGGTCCGGGGAGCTGTTTTTT.

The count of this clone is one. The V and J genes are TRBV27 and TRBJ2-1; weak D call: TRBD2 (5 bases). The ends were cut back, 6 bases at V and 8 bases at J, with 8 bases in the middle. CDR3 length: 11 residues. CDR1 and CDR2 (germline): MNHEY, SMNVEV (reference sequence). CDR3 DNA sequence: TGTGCCAGCAGGAGCGGTTATGAGCAGTTCTTC. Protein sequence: CASRSGYEQFF.

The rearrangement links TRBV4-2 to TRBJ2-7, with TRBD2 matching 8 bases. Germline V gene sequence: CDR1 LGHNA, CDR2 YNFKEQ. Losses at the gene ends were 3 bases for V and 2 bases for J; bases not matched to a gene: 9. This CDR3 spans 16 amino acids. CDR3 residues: CASSQPSGLGAYEQYF. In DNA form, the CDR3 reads TGTGCCAGCAGCCAGCCATCGGGACTAGGAGCCTACGAGCAGTACTTC.

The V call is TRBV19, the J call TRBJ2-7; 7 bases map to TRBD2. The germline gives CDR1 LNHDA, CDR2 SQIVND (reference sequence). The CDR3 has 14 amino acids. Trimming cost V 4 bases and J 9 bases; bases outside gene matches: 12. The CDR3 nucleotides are TGTGCCAGTAGTACCTCCACTAGCGTCGGGGTGCAGTACTTC. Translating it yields CASSTSTSVGVQYF. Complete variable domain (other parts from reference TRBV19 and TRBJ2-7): DGGITQSPKYLFRKEGQNVTLSCEQNLNHDAMYWYRQDPGQGLRLIYYSQIVNDFQKGDIAEGYSVSREKKESFPLTVTSAQKNPTAFYLCASSTSTSVGVQYFGPGTRLTVT.

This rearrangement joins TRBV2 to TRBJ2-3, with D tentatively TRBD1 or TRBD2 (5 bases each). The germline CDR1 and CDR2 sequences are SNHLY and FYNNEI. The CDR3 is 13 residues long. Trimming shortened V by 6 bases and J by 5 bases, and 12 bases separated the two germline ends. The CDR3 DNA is TGTGCCAGCAGGGGGGAGTTTGGAGATACGCAGTATTTT. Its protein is CASRGEFGDTQYF.